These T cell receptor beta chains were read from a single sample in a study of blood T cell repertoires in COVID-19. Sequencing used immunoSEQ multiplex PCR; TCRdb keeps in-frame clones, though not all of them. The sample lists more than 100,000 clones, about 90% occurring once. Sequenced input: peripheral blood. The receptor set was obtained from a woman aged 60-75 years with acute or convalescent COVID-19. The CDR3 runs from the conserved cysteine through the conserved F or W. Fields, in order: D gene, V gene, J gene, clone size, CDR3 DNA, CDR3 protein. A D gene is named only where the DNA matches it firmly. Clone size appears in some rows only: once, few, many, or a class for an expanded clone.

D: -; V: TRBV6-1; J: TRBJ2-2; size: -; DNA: TGTGCCAGCAGTGAATTAGAGGAGCTGTTTTTT; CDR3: CASSELEELFF
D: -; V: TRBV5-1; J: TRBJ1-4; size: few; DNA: TGCGCCAGCAGCTACAGGGCCCGGAATGAAAAACTGTTTTTT; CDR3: CASSYRARNEKLFF
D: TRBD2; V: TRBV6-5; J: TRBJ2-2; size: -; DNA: TGTGCCAGCAAGCTAGCGGGAGCCACCGGGGAGCTGTTTTTT; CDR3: CASKLAGATGELFF
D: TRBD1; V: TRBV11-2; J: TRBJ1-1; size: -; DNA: TGTGTGTGGGGACAGGGGCCCATTTTGAACACTGAAGCTTTCTTT; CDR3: CVWGQGPILNTEAFF
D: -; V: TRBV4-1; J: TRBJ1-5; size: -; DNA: TGCGCCAGCAGCCAAAGACAGTTCAATCAGCCCCAGCATTTT; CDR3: CASSQRQFNQPQHF
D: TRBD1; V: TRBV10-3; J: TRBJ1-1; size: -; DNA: TGTGCCATCAGTGAGTCGCGGACAGGCACGGGGACTGAAGCTTTCTTT; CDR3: CAISESRTGTGTEAFF
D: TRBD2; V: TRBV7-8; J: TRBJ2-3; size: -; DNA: TGTGCCAGCATCAGGACTAGCGGGAACACAGATACGCAGTATTTT; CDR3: CASIRTSGNTDTQYF
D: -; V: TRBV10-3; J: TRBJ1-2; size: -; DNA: TGTGCCATCAGTGAGCAGCAGGGGCTGAACTATGGCTACACCTTC; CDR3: CAISEQQGLNYGYTF
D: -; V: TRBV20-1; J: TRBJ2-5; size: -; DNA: TGCAGTGCTGCGTACCAAGAGACCCAGTACTTC; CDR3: CSAAYQETQYF
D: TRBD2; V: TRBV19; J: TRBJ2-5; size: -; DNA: TGTGCCAGTAGTACGAGGCTGGGCGGGAGGGCCAAAGGCGAGACCCAGTACTTC; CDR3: CASSTRLGGRAKGETQYF
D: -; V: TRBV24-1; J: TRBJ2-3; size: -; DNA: TGTGCCACCAGTAGGCAGGGTACAGATACGCAGTATTTT; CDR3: CATSRQGTDTQYF
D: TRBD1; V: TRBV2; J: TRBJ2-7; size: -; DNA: TGTGCCAGCAGAAGGGGACAGGGATCCTACGAGCAGTACTTC; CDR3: CASRRGQGSYEQYF
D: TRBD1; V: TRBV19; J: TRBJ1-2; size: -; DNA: TGTGCCAGTAGTGTTCCCGGGACAGGAGATAACTATGGCTACACCTTC; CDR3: CASSVPGTGDNYGYTF
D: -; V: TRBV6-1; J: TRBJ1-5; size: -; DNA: TGTGCCAGCAGTGAAAGTTGGGCAGGCGATCAGCCCCAGCATTTT; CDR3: CASSESWAGDQPQHF
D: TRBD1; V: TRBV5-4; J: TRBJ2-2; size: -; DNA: TGTGCCAGCAGCCCCACCCTTTCAGGGACAGGGGACACCGGGGAGCTGTTTTTT; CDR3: CASSPTLSGTGDTGELFF
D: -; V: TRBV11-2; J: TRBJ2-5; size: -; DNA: TGTGCCAGCAGCTTGAGCACCCAAGAGACCCAGTACTTC; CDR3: CASSLSTQETQYF
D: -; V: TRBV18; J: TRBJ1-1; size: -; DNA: TGTGCCAGCTCGCAAAACAGGGTTTCGAGCACTGAAGCTTTCTTT; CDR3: CASSQNRVSSTEAFF
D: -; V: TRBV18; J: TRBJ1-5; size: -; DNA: TGTGCCAGCTCACAGGACATTGGAAATCAGCCCCAGCATTTT; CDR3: CASSQDIGNQPQHF
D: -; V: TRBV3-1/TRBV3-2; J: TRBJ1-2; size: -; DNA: TGTGCCAGCAGCCCTAATCCGGGAGGTGGCTACACCTTC; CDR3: CASSPNPGGGYTF
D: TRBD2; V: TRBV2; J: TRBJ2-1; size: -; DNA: TGTGCCAGCACTAGCGGGAGCGGCAATGAGCAGTTCTTC; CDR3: CASTSGSGNEQFF
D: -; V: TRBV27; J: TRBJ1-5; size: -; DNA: TGTGCCAGCAGTTCGAGCCCGGGACATCTTAGCAATCAGCCCCAGCATTTT; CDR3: CASSSSPGHLSNQPQHF
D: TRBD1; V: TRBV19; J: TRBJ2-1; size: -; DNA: TGTGCCAGTAGTATCGGAGGGACAGGCCCCTACAATGAGCAGTTCTTC; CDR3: CASSIGGTGPYNEQFF
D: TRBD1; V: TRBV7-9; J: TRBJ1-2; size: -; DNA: TGTGCCAGCAGCGTCCCGGGACAGCCAAAAGATGGCTACACCTTC; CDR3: CASSVPGQPKDGYTF
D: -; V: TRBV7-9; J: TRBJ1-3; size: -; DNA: TGTGCCAGCAGCTTAGTTGTGAGCTCTGGAAACACCATATATTTT; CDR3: CASSLVVSSGNTIYF
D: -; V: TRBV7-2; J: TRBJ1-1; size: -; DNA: TGTGCCAGCAGCCCCACGAGACATCTCACTGAAGCTTTCTTT; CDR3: CASSPTRHLTEAFF
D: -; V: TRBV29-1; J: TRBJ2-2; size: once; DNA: TGCAGCGTCCCCCCGGGAGACACACCAACCGGGGAGCTGTTTTTT; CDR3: CSVPPGDTPTGELFF
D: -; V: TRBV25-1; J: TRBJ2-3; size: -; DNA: TGTGCCAGCAGTCTCAGCACAGATACGCAGTATTTT; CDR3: CASSLSTDTQYF
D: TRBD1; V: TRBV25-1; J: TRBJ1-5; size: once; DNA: TGTGCCAGCAACCCCGATGGGACAGGGCATCAGCCCCAGCATTTT; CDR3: CASNPDGTGHQPQHF